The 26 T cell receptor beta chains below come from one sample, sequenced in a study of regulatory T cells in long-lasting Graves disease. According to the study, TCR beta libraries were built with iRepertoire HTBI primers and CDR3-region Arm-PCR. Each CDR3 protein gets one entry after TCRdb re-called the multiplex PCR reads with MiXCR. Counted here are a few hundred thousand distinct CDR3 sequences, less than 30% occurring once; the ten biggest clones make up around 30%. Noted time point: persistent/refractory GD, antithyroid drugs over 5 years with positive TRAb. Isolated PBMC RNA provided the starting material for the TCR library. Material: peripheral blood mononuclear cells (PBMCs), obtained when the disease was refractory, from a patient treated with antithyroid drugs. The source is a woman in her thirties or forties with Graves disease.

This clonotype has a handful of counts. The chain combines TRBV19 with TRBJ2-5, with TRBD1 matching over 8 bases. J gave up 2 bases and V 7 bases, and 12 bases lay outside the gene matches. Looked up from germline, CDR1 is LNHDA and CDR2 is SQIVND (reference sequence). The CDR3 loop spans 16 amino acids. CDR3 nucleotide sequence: TGTGCCAGTACTATGGTGGGGACAGGTAAACAAGAGACCCAGTACTTC. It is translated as CASTMVGTGKQETQYF.

The CDR3 DNA reads TGCGCCAGCAGCTGGGGGACCGGAGGGACTGAAGCTTTCTTT. As protein: CASSWGTGGTEAFF. The V call is TRBV5-1, the J call TRBJ1-1; weak D call: TRBD1 (5 bases). Trimming left V 3 bases short and J 5 bases short, with 14 bases between. This CDR3 contains 14 residues. Germline assignment: CDR1 SGHRS and CDR2 YFSETQ. The variable domain in full, completed from reference TRBV5-1 and TRBJ1-1, reads KAGVTQTPRYLIKTRGQQVTLSCSPISGHRSVSWYQQTPGQGLQFLFEYFSETQRNKGNFPGRFSGRQFSNSRSEMNVSTLELGDSALYLCASSWGTGGTEAFFGQGTRLTVV.

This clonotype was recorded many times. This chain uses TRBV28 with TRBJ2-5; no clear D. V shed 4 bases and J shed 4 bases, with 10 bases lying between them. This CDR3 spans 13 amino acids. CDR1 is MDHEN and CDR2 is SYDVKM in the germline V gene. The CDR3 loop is CASSSRQAETQYF. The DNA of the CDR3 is TGTGCCAGCAGTTCAAGACAAGCAGAGACCCAGTACTTC.

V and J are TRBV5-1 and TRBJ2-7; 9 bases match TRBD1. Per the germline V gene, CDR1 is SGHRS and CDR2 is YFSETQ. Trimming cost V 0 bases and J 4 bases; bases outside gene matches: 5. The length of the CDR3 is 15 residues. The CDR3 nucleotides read TGCGCCAGCAGCTTGGATGGACAGGGGATATACGAGCAGTACTTC. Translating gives CASSLDGQGIYEQYF.

CDR3 sequence (DNA): TGTGCCAGCAGCCCACCCAACAGCTACGAGCAGTACTTC. The encoded protein is CASSPPNSYEQYF. The J gene is TRBJ2-7, the V gene TRBV11-2; no firm D call. V lost 5 bases and J 3 bases, leaving 11 bases between the germline ends. Germline V gene lookup returns CDR1 SGHAT and CDR2 FQNNGV. The CDR3 contains 13 residues.

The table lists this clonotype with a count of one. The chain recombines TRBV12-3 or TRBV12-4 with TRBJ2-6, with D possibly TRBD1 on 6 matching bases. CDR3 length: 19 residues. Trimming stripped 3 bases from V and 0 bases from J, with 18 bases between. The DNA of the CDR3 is TGTGCCAGCAGTTTTGACCAGCCAGGGGCTCACTCTGGGGCCAACGTCCTGACTTTC. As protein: CASSFDQPGAHSGANVLTF.

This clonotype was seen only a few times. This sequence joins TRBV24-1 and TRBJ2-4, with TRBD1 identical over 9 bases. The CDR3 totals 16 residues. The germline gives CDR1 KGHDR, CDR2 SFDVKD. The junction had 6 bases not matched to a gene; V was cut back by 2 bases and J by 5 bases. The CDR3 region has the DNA TGTGCCACCAGTGATTGGGGACAGGGTAACGAAAACATTCAGTACTTC. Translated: CATSDWGQGNENIQYF.

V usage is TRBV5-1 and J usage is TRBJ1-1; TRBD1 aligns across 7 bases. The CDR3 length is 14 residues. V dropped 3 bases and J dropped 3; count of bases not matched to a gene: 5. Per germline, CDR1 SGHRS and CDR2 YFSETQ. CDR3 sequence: CASSSEGAYTEAFF. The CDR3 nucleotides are TGCGCCAGCAGCTCCGAGGGGGCGTACACTGAAGCTTTCTTT.

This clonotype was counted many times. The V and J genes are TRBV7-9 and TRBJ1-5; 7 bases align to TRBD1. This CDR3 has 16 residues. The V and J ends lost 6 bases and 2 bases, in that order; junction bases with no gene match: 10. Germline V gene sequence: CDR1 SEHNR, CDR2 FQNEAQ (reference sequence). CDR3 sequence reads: CASSSIRGQGNQPQHF. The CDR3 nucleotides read TGTGCCAGCAGTTCAATCCGAGGACAGGGCAATCAGCCCCAGCATTTT.

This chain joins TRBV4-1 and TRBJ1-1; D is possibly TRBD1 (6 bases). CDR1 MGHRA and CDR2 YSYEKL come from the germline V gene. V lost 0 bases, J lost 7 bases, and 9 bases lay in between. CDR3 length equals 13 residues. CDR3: CASSQDWTDEAFF. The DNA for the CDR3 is TGCGCCAGCAGCCAAGATTGGACAGATGAAGCTTTCTTT.

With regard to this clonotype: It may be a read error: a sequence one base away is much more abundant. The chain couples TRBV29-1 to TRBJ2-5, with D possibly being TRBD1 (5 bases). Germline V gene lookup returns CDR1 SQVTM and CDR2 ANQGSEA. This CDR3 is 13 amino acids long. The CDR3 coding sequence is TGCAGCGTATCGTTGCTCAGGGAAGAGATCCAGTACTTC. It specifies CSVSLLREEIQYF. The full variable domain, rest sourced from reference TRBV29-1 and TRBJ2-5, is SAVISQKPSRDICQRGTSLTIQCQVDSQVTMMFWYRQQPGQSLTLIATANQGSEATYESGFVIDKFPISRPNLTFSTLTVSNMSPEDSSIYLCSVSLLREEIQYFGPGTRLLVL.

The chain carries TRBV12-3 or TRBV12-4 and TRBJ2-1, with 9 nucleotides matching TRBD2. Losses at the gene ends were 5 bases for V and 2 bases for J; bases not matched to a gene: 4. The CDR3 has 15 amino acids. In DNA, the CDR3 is TGTGCCAGCAGTCTTACTAGCGGGCCCTACAATGAGCAGTTCTTC. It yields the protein CASSLTSGPYNEQFF.

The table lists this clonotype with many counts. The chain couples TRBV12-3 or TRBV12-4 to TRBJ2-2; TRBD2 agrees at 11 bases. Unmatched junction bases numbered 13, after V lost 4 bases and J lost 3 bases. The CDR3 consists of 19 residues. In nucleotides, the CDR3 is TGTGCCAGCAGTTCCCCAACGAAACTAGCGGGAGCGGACACCGGGGAGCTGTTTTTT. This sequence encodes CASSSPTKLAGADTGELFF.

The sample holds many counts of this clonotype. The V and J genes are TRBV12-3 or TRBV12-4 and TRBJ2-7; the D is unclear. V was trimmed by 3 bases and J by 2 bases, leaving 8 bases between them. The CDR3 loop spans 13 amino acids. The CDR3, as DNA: TGTGCCAGCAGTTTGCGACTCCCCTACGAGCAGTACTTC. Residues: CASSLRLPYEQYF.

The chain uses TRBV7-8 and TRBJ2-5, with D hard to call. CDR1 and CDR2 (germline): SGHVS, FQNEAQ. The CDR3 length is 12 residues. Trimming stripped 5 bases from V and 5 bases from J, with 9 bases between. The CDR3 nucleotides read TGTGCCAGCAGCCCTGCTCGGGAGACCCAGTACTTC. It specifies CASSPARETQYF. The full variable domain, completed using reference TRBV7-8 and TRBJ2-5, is GAGVSQSPRYKVAKRGQDVALRCDPISGHVSLFWYQQALGQGPEFLTYFQNEAQLDKSGLPSDRFFAERPEGSVSTLKIQRTQQEDSAVYLCASSPARETQYFGPGTRLLVL.

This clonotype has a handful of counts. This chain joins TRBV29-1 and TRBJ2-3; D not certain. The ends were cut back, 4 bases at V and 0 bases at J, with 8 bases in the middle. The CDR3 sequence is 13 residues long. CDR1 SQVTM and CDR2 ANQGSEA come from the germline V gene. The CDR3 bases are TGCAGCGTTGTAGCTAGGAGCACAGATACGCAGTATTTT. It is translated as CSVVARSTDTQYF.

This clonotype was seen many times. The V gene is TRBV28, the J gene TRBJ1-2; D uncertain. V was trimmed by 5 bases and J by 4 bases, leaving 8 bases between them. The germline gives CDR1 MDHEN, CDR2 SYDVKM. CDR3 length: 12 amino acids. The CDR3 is CASSDRAYGYTF. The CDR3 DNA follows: TGTGCCAGCAGTGATAGGGCCTATGGCTACACCTTC.

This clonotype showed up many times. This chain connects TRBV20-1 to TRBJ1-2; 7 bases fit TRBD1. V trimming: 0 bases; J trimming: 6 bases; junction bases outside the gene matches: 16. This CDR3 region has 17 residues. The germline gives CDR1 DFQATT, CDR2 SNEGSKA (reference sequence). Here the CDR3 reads CSARDSLTGIKNDGYTF. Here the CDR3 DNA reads TGCAGTGCTAGAGATTCGCTGACAGGGATAAAGAACGATGGCTACACCTTC.

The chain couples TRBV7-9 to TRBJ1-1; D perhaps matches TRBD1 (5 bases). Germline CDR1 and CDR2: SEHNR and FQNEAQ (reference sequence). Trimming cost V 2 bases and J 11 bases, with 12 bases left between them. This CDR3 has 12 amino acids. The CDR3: CASSLTGGRAFF. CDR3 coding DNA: TGTGCCAGCAGCTTAACAGGAGGGCGGGCTTTCTTT.

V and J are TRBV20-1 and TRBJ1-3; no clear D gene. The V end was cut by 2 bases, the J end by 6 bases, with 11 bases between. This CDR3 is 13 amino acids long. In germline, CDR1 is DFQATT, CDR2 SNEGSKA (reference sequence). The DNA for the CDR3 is TGCAGTGCTAGATTCCCAACGGAAAACACCATATATTTT. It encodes CSARFPTENTIYF.

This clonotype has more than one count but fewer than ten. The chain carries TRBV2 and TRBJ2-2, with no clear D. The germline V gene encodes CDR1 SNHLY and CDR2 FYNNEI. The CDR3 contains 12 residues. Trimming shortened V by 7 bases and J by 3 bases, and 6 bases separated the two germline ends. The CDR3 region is CASKTDTGELFF. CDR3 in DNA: TGTGCCAGCAAGACCGACACCGGGGAGCTGTTTTTT.

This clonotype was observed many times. The CDR3 DNA is TGTGCCAGCACGGTCCGGGGGGCGATCGAGCAGTACTTC. This encodes CASTVRGAIEQYF. The V gene is TRBV28, the J gene TRBJ2-7; the D gene is possibly TRBD2 (7 bases). V was shortened by 7 bases and J by 6 bases, with 16 bases between the two germline ends. The CDR3 covers 13 residues. Germline V lookup: CDR1 MDHEN, CDR2 SYDVKM.

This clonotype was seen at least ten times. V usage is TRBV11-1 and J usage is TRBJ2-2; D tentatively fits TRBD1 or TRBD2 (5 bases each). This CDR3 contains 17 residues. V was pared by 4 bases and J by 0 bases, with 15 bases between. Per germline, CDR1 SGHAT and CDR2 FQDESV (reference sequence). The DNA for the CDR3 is TGTGCCAGCAGCTCTAGATCGGGGCGGACGAACACCGGGGAGCTGTTTTTT. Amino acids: CASSSRSGRTNTGELFF.

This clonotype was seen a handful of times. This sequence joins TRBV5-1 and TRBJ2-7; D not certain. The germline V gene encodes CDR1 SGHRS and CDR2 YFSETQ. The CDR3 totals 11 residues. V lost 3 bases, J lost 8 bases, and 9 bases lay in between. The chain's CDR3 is CASSSDQKQYF. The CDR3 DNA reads TGCGCCAGCAGCTCTGATCAGAAGCAGTACTTC.

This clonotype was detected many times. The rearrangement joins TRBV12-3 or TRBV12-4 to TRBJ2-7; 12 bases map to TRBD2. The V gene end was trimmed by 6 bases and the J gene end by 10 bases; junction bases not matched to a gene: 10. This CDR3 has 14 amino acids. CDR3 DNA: TGTGCCAGCAGCTTGGGATCTAGCGGGAGGGCCCAGTACTTC. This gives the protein CASSLGSSGRAQYF.

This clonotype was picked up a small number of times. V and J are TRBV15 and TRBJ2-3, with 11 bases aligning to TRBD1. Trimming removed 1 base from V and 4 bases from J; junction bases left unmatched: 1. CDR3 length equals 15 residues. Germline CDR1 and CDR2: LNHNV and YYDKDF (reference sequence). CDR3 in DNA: TGTGCCACCAGCAGAGGGACAGGGGGCGCAGATACGCAGTATTTT. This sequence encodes CATSRGTGGADTQYF.